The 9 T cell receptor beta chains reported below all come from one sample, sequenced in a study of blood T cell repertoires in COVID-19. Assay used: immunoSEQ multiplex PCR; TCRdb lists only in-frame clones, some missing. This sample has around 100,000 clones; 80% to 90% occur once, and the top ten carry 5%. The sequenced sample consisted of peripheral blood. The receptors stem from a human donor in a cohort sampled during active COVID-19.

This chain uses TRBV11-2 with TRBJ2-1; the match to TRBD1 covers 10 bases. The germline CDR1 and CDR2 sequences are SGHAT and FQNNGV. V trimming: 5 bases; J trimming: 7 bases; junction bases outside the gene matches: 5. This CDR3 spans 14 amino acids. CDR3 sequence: CASSQGQGINEQFF. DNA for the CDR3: TGTGCCAGCAGCCAGGGACAGGGGATAAATGAGCAGTTCTTC.

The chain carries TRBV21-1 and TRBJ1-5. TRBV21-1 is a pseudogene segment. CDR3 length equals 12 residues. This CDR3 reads CAMGGDYQPQHF. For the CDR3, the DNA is TGTGCCATGGGGGGTGATTATCAGCCCCAGCATTTT.

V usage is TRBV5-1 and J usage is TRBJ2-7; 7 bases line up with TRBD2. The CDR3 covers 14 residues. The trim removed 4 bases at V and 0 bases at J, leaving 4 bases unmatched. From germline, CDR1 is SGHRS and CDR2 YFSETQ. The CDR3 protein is CASSSSGYSYEQYF. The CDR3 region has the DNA TGCGCCAGCAGCAGTAGCGGGTACTCCTACGAGCAGTACTTC.

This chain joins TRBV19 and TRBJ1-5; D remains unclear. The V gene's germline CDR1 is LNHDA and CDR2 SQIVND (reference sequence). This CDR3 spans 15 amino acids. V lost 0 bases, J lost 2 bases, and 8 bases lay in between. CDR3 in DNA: TGTGCCAGTAGTATAGAGGTCGTAGGCAATCAGCCCCAGCATTTT. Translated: CASSIEVVGNQPQHF.

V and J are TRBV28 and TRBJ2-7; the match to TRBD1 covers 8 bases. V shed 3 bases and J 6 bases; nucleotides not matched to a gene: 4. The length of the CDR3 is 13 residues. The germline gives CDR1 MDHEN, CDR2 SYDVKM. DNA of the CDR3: TGTGCCAGCAGTTTGACAGGGGAAATCGAGCAGTACTTC. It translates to CASSLTGEIEQYF.

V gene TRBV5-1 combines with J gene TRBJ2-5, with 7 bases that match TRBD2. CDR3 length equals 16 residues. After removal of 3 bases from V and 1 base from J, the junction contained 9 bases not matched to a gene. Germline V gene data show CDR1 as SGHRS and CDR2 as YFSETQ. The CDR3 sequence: CASSSPSAGVQETQYF. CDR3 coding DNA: TGCGCCAGCAGCTCTCCCTCTGCGGGGGTCCAAGAGACCCAGTACTTC.

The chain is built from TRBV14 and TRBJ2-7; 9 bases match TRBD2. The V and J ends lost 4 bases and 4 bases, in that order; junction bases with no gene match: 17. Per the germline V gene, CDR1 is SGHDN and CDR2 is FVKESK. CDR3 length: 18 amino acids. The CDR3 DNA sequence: TGTGCCAGCAGCCGAGAGGGTGACGGAGCGGGAGGTCTATACGAGCAGTACTTC. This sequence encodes CASSREGDGAGGLYEQYF.

In nucleotides, the CDR3 is TGTGCCAGCAGGGGGCTAGATACGCAGTATTTT. It is translated as CASRGLDTQYF. The chain has TRBV7-9 and TRBJ2-3; D might be TRBD1 (5 bases). The V gene lost 6 bases and the J gene lost 5 bases, with 6 bases spanning the gap. The germline gives CDR1 SEHNR, CDR2 FQNEAQ (reference sequence). This CDR3 has 11 residues.

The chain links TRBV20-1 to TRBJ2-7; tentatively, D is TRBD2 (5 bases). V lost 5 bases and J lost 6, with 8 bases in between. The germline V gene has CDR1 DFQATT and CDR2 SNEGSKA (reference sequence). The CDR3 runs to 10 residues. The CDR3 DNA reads TGCAGTGCTGAGGGCGGCGAGCAGTACTTC. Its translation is CSAEGGEQYF.